The source of this T cell receptor beta chain is a study of technical replicates of blood from several donors. Germline V gives CDR1 SGHTA, CDR2 FQGTGA. The ends lost 10 bases at V and 2 bases at J; junction bases unmatched: 16. CDR3 length: 16 residues. Produced via immunoSEQ multiplex PCR; TCRdb's table is partial and in-frame only. This sample has 50,000 to 80,000 clones, with roughly 90% found just once. The sequenced sample was PBMCs. The source of this sequence is a human donor in good health. Some clones in this sample may be carry-over from other donors' samples. V is TRBV7-3 and J is TRBJ2-7; 8 nucleotides match TRBD1. The CDR3 spells CAIPDRVIPPPYEQYF. CDR3 nucleotides: TGTGCCATACCGGACAGGGTAATACCTCCCCCCTACGAGCAGTACTTC.